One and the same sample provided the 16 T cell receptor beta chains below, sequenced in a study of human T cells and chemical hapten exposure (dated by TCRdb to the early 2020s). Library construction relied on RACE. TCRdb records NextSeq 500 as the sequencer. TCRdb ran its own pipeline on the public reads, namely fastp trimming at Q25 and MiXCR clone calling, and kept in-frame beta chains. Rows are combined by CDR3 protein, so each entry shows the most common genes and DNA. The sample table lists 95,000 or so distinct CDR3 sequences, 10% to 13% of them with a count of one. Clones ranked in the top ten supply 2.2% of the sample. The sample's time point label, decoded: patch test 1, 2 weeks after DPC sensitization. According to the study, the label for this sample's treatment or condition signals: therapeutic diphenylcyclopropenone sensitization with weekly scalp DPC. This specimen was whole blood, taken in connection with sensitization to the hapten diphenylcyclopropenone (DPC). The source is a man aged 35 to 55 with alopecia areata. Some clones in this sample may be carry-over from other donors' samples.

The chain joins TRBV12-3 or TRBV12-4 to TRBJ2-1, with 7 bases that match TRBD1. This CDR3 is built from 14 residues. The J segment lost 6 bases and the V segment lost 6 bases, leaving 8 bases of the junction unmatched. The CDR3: CASRPGQLANEQFF. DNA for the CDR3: TGTGCCAGCAGACCGGGACAGTTAGCCAATGAGCAGTTCTTC.

CDR3 region: CASSQGQLPGYTF. CDR3 DNA sequence: TGTGCCAGCTCACAAGGACAGCTTCCTGGCTACACCTTC. The V and J genes are TRBV18 and TRBJ1-2; tentative D call: TRBD1 (6 bases). The CDR3 is made up of 13 amino acids. Germline V CDR1 and CDR2: KGHSH, LQKENI. V was clipped by 4 bases and J by 7 bases, with 13 bases between them.

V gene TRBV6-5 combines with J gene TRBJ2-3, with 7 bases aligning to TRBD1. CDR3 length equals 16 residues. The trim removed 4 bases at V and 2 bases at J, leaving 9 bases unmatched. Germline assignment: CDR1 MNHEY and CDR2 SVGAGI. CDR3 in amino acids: CASSSLTGASTDTQYF. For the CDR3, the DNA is TGTGCCAGCAGTTCGTTAACAGGGGCTTCCACAGATACGCAGTATTTT.

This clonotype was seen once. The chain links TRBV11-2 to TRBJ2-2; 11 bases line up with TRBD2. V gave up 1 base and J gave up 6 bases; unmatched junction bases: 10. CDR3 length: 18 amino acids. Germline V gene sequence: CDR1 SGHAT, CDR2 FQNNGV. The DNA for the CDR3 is TGTGCCAGCAGCTTAGGCGTCCCCCGACTAGCGGGATCCGGGGAGCTGTTTTTT. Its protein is CASSLGVPRLAGSGELFF.

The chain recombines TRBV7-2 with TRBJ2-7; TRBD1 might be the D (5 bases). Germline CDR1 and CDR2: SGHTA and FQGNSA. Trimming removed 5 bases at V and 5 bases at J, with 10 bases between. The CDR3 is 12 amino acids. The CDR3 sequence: CASSPRVHEQYF. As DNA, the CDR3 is TGTGCCAGCAGCCCCAGGGTTCACGAGCAGTACTTC.

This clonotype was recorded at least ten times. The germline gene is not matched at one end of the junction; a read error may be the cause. The CDR3 here is CSFEGLAGVFGTDTQYF. As DNA, the CDR3 is TGCAGCTTTGAAGGACTAGCGGGAGTTTTTGGCACAGATACGCAGTATTTT. The rearrangement joins TRBV29-1 to TRBJ2-3; TRBD2 matches at 13 bases. Germline V CDR1 and CDR2: SQVTM, ANQGSEA. The CDR3 has 17 residues.

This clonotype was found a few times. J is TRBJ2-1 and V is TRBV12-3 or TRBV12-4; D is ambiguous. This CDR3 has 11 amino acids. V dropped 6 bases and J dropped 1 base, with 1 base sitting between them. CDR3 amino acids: CASRSYNEQFF. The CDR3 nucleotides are TGTGCCAGCAGGTCCTACAATGAGCAGTTCTTC.

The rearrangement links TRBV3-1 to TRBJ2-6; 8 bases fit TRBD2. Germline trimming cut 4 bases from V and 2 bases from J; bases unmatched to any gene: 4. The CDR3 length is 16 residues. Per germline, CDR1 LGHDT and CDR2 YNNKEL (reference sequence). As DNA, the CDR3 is TGTGCCAGCAGCCTCCAGCGGGGGACTGGGGCCAACGTCCTGACTTTC. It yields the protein CASSLQRGTGANVLTF.

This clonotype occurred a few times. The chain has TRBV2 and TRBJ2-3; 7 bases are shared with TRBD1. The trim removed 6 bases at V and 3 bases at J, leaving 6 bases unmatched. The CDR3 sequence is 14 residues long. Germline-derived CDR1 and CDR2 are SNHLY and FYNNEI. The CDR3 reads CASREGARTDTQYF. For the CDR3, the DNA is TGTGCCAGCAGAGAGGGGGCGCGAACAGATACGCAGTATTTT.

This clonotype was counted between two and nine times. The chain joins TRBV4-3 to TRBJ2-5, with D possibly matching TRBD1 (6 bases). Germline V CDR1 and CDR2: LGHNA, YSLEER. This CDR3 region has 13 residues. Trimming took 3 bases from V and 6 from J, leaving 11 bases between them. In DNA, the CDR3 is TGCGCCAGCAGCCAGGACAGCCGGCAGACCCAGTACTTC. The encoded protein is CASSQDSRQTQYF.

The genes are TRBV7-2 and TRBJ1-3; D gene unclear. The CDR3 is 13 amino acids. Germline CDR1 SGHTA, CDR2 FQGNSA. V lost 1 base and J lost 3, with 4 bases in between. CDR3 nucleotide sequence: TGTGCCAGCAGCTTAGTAATTGGAAACACCATATATTTT. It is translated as CASSLVIGNTIYF.

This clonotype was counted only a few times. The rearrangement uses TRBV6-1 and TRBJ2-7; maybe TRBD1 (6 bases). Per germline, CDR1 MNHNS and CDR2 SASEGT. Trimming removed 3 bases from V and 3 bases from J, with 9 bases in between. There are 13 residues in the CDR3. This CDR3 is CASSEVQGYEQYV. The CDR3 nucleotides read TGTGCCAGCAGTGAGGTACAGGGCTACGAGCAGTACGTC.

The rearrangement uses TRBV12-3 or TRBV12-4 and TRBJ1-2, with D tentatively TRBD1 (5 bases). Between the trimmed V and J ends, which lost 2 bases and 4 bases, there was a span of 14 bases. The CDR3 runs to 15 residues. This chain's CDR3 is CASSLFGGMSYGYTF. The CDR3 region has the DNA TGTGCCAGCAGTTTATTCGGGGGGATGAGCTATGGCTACACCTTC.

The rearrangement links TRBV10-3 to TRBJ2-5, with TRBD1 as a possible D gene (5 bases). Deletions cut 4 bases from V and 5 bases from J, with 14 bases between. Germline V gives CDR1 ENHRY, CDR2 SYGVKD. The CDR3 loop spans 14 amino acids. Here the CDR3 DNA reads TGTGCCATCAGTGCCGAGGTTGCAGGGGAGACCCAGTACTTC. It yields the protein CAISAEVAGETQYF.

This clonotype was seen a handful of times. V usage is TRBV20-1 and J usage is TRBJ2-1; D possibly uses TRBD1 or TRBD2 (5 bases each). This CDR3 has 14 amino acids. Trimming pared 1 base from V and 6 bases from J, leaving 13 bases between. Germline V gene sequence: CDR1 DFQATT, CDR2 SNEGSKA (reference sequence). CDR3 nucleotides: TGCAGTGCTAGAGTAGAGACGGGGCCCAATGAGCAGTTCTTC. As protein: CSARVETGPNEQFF.

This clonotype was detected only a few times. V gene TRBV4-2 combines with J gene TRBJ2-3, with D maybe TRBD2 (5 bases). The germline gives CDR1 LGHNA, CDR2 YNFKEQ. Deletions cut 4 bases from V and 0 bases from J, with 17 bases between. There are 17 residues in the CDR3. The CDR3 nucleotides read TGTGCCAGCAGCCCGATAGTGAGGGAATCTAGCACAGATACGCAGTATTTT. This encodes CASSPIVRESSTDTQYF.